The rows below give T cell receptor beta chains drawn from one sample of a study of blood T cell repertoires in COVID-19. Clones were read by immunoSEQ multiplex PCR, and TCRdb kept only the in-frame ones, dropping some. The repertoire includes 340,000 or so clones, around 83% of them detected once, and under 3% sits in the top ten. Sequencing input: peripheral blood. The source is a man aged 25 to 40 with active or convalescent COVID-19. Both conserved end residues are part of each CDR3.

V	J	CDR3
TRBV10-3	TRBJ1-3	CAISASASGNTIYF
TRBV5-1	TRBJ2-7	CASSVSGIAYEQYF
TRBV21-1	TRBJ1-4	CASSTSGSSSVDNEKLFF
TRBV5-1	TRBJ2-1	CASSPGDSYNEQFF
TRBV18	TRBJ2-3	CASSPRGGQDTQYF
TRBV18	TRBJ2-3	CASSPPFGGGAFSTDTQYF
TRBV9	TRBJ2-7	CASSVASSGGTTYEQYF
TRBV5-1	TRBJ1-2	CASSLETGVYGYTF
TRBV2	TRBJ1-3	CASSLYGNTIYF
TRBV24-1	TRBJ2-2	CATSDRDRSPGELFF
TRBV6-1	TRBJ1-2	CASSEGPMTGFYGYTF
TRBV4-2	TRBJ1-2	CASSQGYSYGYTF
TRBV18	TRBJ2-2	CASSPRDRGATGELFF
TRBV4-3	TRBJ2-1	CASSQDGPSGRVNEQFF
TRBV28	TRBJ2-7	CASSDGQFPYEQYF
TRBV19	TRBJ1-2	CASSIDPRGTHGYTF
TRBV20-1	TRBJ2-3	CSASKTAGTSTDTQYF
TRBV11-3	TRBJ2-3	CASSAGTVATDTQYF
TRBV18	TRBJ2-7	CASSPGTGINEQYF
TRBV3-1/TRBV3-2	TRBJ2-7	CASSSTFSGGVSYEQYF
TRBV6-2/TRBV6-3	TRBJ2-5	CASSYPRQGRETQYF
TRBV29-1	TRBJ2-2	CSVSTSGSVGELFF
TRBV18	TRBJ1-1	CASSRGTGPAEAFF
TRBV10-3	TRBJ1-3	CAISGAPLDTIYF
TRBV9	TRBJ2-2	CASSAGQNTGELFF
TRBV11-1	TRBJ2-7	CASSLAGGWSSYEQYF
TRBV19	TRBJ2-1	CASTPLAGNDNEQFF
TRBV2	TRBJ1-2	CASSTGEGYTF
TRBV5-1	TRBJ2-7	CASSLPSAGNEQYF
TRBV5-1	TRBJ1-3	CASSLGQGRTIYF
TRBV3-1/TRBV3-2	TRBJ1-1	CASSQANSGGEAFF
TRBV5-1	TRBJ2-1	CPSPAGFRDSYNEQFF
TRBV2	TRBJ2-1	CASSQTGRNEQFF
TRBV15	TRBJ1-2	CATSRDKGARYGYTF
TRBV7-8	TRBJ2-2	CASRQGQGAGELFF
TRBV10-3	TRBJ2-1	CAVRGSGAVSYNEQFF
TRBV27	TRBJ2-2	CASSTPDWNTGELFF
TRBV5-1	TRBJ2-7	CASSLDGGGGEQYF
TRBV19	TRBJ2-7	CASSTRPPRGEQYF
TRBV19	TRBJ1-2	CASGGDYGYTF
TRBV5-1	TRBJ2-1	CASSLGDSSYNEQFF
TRBV4-3	TRBJ2-1	CASSFGQGNGHEQFF
TRBV7-2	TRBJ2-1	CASSLGGPSYNEQFF
TRBV10-3	TRBJ2-2	CATADHTGELFF
TRBV7-2	TRBJ2-1	CASSLTSFNEQFF
TRBV11-3	TRBJ1-2	CASSRQGSGGYTF
TRBV2	TRBJ2-7	CASSEVFRTGYEQYF
TRBV5-4	TRBJ2-1	CASSLGLAGSYNEQFF